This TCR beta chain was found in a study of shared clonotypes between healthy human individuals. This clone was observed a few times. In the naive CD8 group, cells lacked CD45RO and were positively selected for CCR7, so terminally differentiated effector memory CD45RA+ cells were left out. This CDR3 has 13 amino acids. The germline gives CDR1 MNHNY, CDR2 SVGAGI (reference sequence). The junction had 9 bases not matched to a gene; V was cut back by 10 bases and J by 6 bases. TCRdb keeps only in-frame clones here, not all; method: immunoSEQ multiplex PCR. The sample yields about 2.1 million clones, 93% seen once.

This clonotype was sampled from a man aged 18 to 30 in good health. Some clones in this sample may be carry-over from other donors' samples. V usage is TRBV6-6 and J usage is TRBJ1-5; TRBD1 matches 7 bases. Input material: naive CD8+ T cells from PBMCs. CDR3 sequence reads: CANQGGWGQPQHF. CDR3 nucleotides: TGTGCCAACCAAGGGGGCTGGGGTCAGCCCCAGCATTTT.